Sequencing of this T cell receptor (beta chain) was carried out in a study of technical replicates of blood from a few donors. The data were produced by immunoSEQ multiplex PCR, yet TCRdb's version contains in-frame clones alone and is incomplete. The repertoire has just over 70,000 clones, roughly 94% of them found once; the top ten carry approximately 0.4%. In this sample, this clone turned up a few times. After removal of 2 bases from V and 1 base from J, the junction contained 2 bases not matched to a gene. CDR1 is GTSNPN and CDR2 is SVGIG in the germline V gene (reference sequence). CDR3 length equals 14 residues.

The chain has TRBV30 and TRBJ1-1, with 9 bases identical to TRBD1. This clonotype was obtained from a human donor in good health. Sequencing was carried out using T cells isolated from PBMCs. CDR3 sequence reads: CAWSRDRENTEAFF. In DNA, the CDR3 is TGTGCCTGGAGTCGGGACAGGGAGAACACTGAAGCTTTCTTT.